What follows are 5 T cell receptor beta chains derived from one specimen sequenced in a study of blood T cells in healthy people across ages. Primed by a sample-barcoded 5' primer and a J-beta primer mix, a second PCR proceeded for about 7 to 12 cycles. One entry per CDR3 protein, called by TCRdb with MiXCR from the 5' RACE reads. Of fewer than 800,000 distinct CDR3 sequences in the sample, around 48% are singletons; the top ten hold roughly 34%. Sequencing used blood. The source of these receptors is a woman aged 55-69 years in good health.

This chain links TRBV20-1 with TRBJ2-1; the match to TRBD2 covers 9 bases. Germline assignment: CDR1 DFQATT and CDR2 SNEGSKA (reference sequence). CDR3 length equals 16 residues. Germline trimming cut 0 bases from V and 4 bases from J; bases unmatched to any gene: 7. CDR3 DNA sequence: TGCAGTGCTAGAGATTCCGGGACTAGCAGATACAATGAGCAGTTCTTC. Residues: CSARDSGTSRYNEQFF.

There are a few counts of this clonotype. The chain joins TRBV4-2 to TRBJ2-5; no clear D. V was shortened by 1 base and J by 5 bases, with 11 bases between the two germline ends. The V gene's germline CDR1 is LGHNA and CDR2 YNFKEQ. This CDR3 contains 14 residues. This CDR3 is CASSQVAAGETQYF. In DNA, the CDR3 is TGTGCCAGCAGCCAAGTGGCAGCCGGGGAGACCCAGTACTTC.

This clonotype was detected many times. This chain uses TRBV10-3 with TRBJ1-5, with a weak D call TRBD1 (5 bases). Germline V gene lookup returns CDR1 ENHRY and CDR2 SYGVKD. Trimming took 5 bases from V and 5 from J, leaving 10 bases between them. The CDR3 extends over 13 amino acids. The CDR3 nucleotides read TGTGCCATCAGTCAGGGTGGAGATCAGCCCCAGCATTTT. This sequence encodes CAISQGGDQPQHF.

The rearrangement links TRBV6-5 to TRBJ1-1, with a tentative D call TRBD1 (6 bases). This CDR3 region has 13 residues. V was shortened by 8 bases and J by 5 bases, with 15 bases between the two germline ends. In germline, CDR1 is MNHEY, CDR2 SVGAGI. CDR3 bases: TGTGCCAGCCGAGGGGGGGGAGGTACTGAAGCTTTCTTT. This translates into CASRGGGGTEAFF.

This clonotype has a handful of counts. J is TRBJ2-4 and V is TRBV2, with D tentatively TRBD2 (5 bases). Germline assignment: CDR1 SNHLY and CDR2 FYNNEI. V lost 1 base, J lost 15 bases, and 10 bases lay in between. This CDR3 is built from 11 residues. CDR3 sequence reads: CASSEVGRLYF. DNA of the CDR3: TGTGCCAGCAGTGAAGTGGGGAGATTGTACTTC.